Listed below are T cell receptor beta chains from one sample, sequenced in a study of T cells in Graves' hyperthyroidism and ophthalmopathy. TCRdb reprocessed the multiplex PCR reads via MiXCR and lists one record per CDR3 protein. The sample has roughly 500,000 distinct CDR3 sequences, 46% seen once. The sequenced material came from peripheral blood or thyroid tissue (not recorded which). These receptor sequences come from an adult woman with Graves' disease, either hyperthyroidism or ophthalmopathy (not recorded which). Both conserved end residues are part of each CDR3. The order of the fields is V gene, clone size, D gene, J gene, CDR3 DNA, CDR3 protein. The D gene is left open where the match is weak. Not all rows give a size; the values are once, few, many and, for expanded clones, a class.

TRBV7-3,many,.,TRBJ2-3,TGTGCCAGCAGCCCAGGGACTCCAGATACGCAGTATTTT,CASSPGTPDTQYF
TRBV25-1,many,.,TRBJ2-3,TGTGCCAGCAGTGAGGGGTCAGGGGGCACAGATACGCAGTATTTT,CASSEGSGGTDTQYF
TRBV7-2,.,.,TRBJ2-6,TGTGCCAGCAACCTGGGGGGGGCAGGTGGGGCCAACGTCCTGACTTTC,CASNLGGAGGANVLTF
TRBV7-9,many,.,TRBJ1-2,TGTGCCAGCAGCTTAGGGCGACAGGAAAATGGCTACACCTTC,CASSLGRQENGYTF
TRBV20-1,.,.,TRBJ1-2,TGCAGTGCTAGAGGTGCGGCGAGCTATGGCTACACCTTC,CSARGAASYGYTF
TRBV24-1,.,.,TRBJ2-5,TGTGCCACCAGTGACACCGCGGAGATGGGAGAGACCCAGTACTTC,CATSDTAEMGETQYF
TRBV15,once,.,TRBJ2-2,TGTGCCACCAGCAGAGCGTCGATGGGGACCGGGGAGCTGTTTTTT,CATSRASMGTGELFF
TRBV19,many,TRBD1,TRBJ1-1,TGTGCCAGTAGCCCGACAGGGGGTTTGACTGAAGCTTTCTTT,CASSPTGGLTEAFF
TRBV29-1,.,TRBD1,TRBJ2-7,TGCAGCGCTCGGGCAGGGGGAACAGTGTACGAGCAGTACTTC,CSARAGGTVYEQYF
TRBV7-9,.,.,TRBJ1-1,TGTGCCAGCAGCGACATTAAAGCGGGACGAACTGAAGCTTTCTTT,CASSDIKAGRTEAFF
TRBV20-1,.,TRBD2,TRBJ2-7,TGCAGTGCCCAGGGACTAGCGGAAAACGAGCAGTACTTC,CSAQGLAENEQYF
TRBV5-8,many,.,TRBJ1-5,TGTGCCAGCAGCGAAAGGGTCCGCCCTGTGCAAGTCAATCAGCCCCAGCATTTT,CASSERVRPVQVNQPQHF
TRBV29-1,many,TRBD1,TRBJ1-6,TGCAGCGCCAAAGGACAGGGTAATTCACCCCTCCACTTT,CSAKGQGNSPLHF
TRBV11-2,.,.,TRBJ2-3,TGTGCCAGCAGCTTGGAGTGGGCGGGGGATACGCAGTATTTT,CASSLEWAGDTQYF
TRBV5-6,many,TRBD1,TRBJ1-2,TGTGCCAGCAGCCAGGACAGGTTTGGGGGCTACACCTTC,CASSQDRFGGYTF
TRBV2,.,TRBD2,TRBJ2-7,TGTGCCAGCAGTTTATCTAGCGGGAGCAATGAGCAGTACTTC,CASSLSSGSNEQYF
TRBV12-3/TRBV12-4,.,TRBD2,TRBJ2-5,TGTGCCAGCAGTCGTATAGCGGGAGGTGAGACCCAGTACTTC,CASSRIAGGETQYF
TRBV25-1,few,TRBD1,TRBJ2-2,TGTGCCAGCAGTGAAGCGGACAGGGCCGGGGAGCTGTTTTTT,CASSEADRAGELFF
TRBV2,.,TRBD1,TRBJ2-5,TGTGCCAGCAGGGGAGGACAGGGACGGGAGACCCAGTACTTC,CASRGGQGRETQYF
TRBV25-1,.,TRBD1,TRBJ2-3,TGTGCCAGCAGTGAGCCGGGACAGGGGGCCACAGATACGCAGTATTTT,CASSEPGQGATDTQYF
TRBV29-1,many,TRBD2,TRBJ2-7,TGCAGCGTTGATATTGGGGGGGTAGGGTACGAGCAGTACTTC,CSVDIGGVGYEQYF
TRBV20-1,many,TRBD2,TRBJ2-5,TGCAGTGTCCGTCTGGCGGGAGGGCCGGGAGAGACCCAGTACTTC,CSVRLAGGPGETQYF
TRBV7-9,.,.,TRBJ1-1,TGTGCCAGCAGCTTAGAGTGGGACATGAACACTGAAGCTTTCTTT,CASSLEWDMNTEAFF
TRBV19,many,TRBD1,TRBJ2-2,TGTGCCAGTAGTCCGCAGGGGGCGGTCGCCGGGGAGCTGTTTTTT,CASSPQGAVAGELFF
TRBV15,.,.,TRBJ1-2,TGTGCCACCAGCAGAGATCTCCGGGACATTCAGGAAACTAACTATGGCTACACCTTC,CATSRDLRDIQETNYGYTF
TRBV25-1,.,.,TRBJ2-5,.,CACSARRWTGRQETQYF
TRBV7-9,few,.,TRBJ1-6,TGTGCCAGTAAGCGTGGGCAGAATTCACCCCTCCACTTT,CASKRGQNSPLHF
TRBV12-3/TRBV12-4,.,.,TRBJ2-5,TGTGCCAGCACCCGAGAGGGGTATCAAGAGACCCAGTACTTC,CASTREGYQETQYF
TRBV29-1,.,TRBD2,TRBJ2-7,TGCAGCGTCGGGGGACTAGCGGATTCCTACGAGCAGTACTTC,CSVGGLADSYEQYF
TRBV20-1,.,.,TRBJ1-2,TGCAGTGCTAGCTTGGGGACCTGGGGCTACACCTTC,CSASLGTWGYTF
TRBV7-2,.,TRBD2,TRBJ2-7,TGTGCCAGCAGCCCCAGGACTAGCGGGGGAACCTACGAGCAGTACTTC,CASSPRTSGGTYEQYF
TRBV29-1,.,TRBD1,TRBJ1-1,TGCAGCGTTGTTCAGGGGGCGAACACTGAAGCTTTCTTT,CSVVQGANTEAFF
TRBV20-1,many,.,TRBJ2-5,TGCAGTGCTAGAGGCACCAGGCGCCACGCGTTCCAAGAGACCCAGTACTTC,CSARGTRRHAFQETQYF
TRBV7-2,many,.,TRBJ1-2,TGTGCCAGCAGCTACTTCAGGGCCGGCTACACCTTC,CASSYFRAGYTF
TRBV5-1,many,.,TRBJ1-4,TGCGCCAGCAGCTCGGGTGCGACTAATGAAAAACTGTTTTTT,CASSSGATNEKLFF
TRBV7-8,.,TRBD1,TRBJ1-6,TGTGCCAGCAGCTTTAAAAGGGACAGGTCATATAATTCACCCCTCCACTTT,CASSFKRDRSYNSPLHF
TRBV24-1,.,TRBD1,TRBJ2-1,TGTGCCACCAGTGACTCGGGACAGGAGAACTACAATGAGCAGTTCTTC,CATSDSGQENYNEQFF
TRBV20-1,.,TRBD2,TRBJ2-7,TGCAGTGCCCCCAGAGTAGCGGGGCGTAGCTACGAGCAGTACTTC,CSAPRVAGRSYEQYF
TRBV2,few,.,TRBJ1-6,TGTGCCAGCAGTGAGGGGGGAGGTGATCCCCTCCACTTT,CASSEGGGDPLHF
TRBV7-9,.,TRBD2,TRBJ2-1,TGTGCCAGCAGCACAACTAGCGGGAGCTACAATGAGCAGTTCTTC,CASSTTSGSYNEQFF
TRBV10-3,many,.,TRBJ2-5,TGTGCCATCAGTGATCTTCAGGACAGCATCCAAGAGACCCAGTACTTC,CAISDLQDSIQETQYF
TRBV15,.,.,TRBJ2-5,TGTGCCACCAGCAGAGGGTCTAGCATAGCGGAGACCCAGTACTTC,CATSRGSSIAETQYF
TRBV6-5,many,TRBD1,TRBJ1-2,TGTGCCAGCAGTTACGGGACAGGGTTTGGCTACACCTTC,CASSYGTGFGYTF
TRBV9,.,.,TRBJ2-3,TGTGCCAGCAGAGCGGAAGGGACAGATACGCAGTATTTT,CASRAEGTDTQYF
TRBV28,.,TRBD1,TRBJ1-1,TGTGCCAGCAGTGTCTGGACAGGGGTCCTCACTGAAGCTTTCTTT,CASSVWTGVLTEAFF
TRBV5-1,.,.,TRBJ2-6,TGCGCCAGCAGCTCCGTCTCAGGGAAATCCTCCTCTGGGGCCAACGTCCTGACTTTC,CASSSVSGKSSSGANVLTF
TRBV20-1,many,.,TRBJ1-6,TGCAGTGCTAGCCCCTCCGCAGGGCTCAATTCACCCCTCCACTTT,CSASPSAGLNSPLHF
TRBV7-2,many,.,TRBJ1-2,TGTGCCAGCAGCTTAACCGGGTACGGCTACACCTTC,CASSLTGYGYTF
TRBV12-3/TRBV12-4,many,TRBD1,TRBJ1-1,TGTGCCAGCACCCCGGACAGGACCAACACTGAAGCTTTCTTT,CASTPDRTNTEAFF